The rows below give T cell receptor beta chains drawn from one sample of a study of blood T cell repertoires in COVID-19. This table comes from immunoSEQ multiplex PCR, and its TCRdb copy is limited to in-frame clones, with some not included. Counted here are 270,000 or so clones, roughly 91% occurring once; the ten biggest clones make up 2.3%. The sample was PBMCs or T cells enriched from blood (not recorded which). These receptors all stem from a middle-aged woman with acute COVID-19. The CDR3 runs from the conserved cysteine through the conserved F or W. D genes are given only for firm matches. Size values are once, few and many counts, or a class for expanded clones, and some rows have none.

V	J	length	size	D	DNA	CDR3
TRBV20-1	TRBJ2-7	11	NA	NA	TGCAGTGCTAGTGGAGTTGGCGAGCAGTACTTC	CSASGVGEQYF
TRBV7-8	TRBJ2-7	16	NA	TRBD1	TGTGCCAGCAGCTTAGCCTTCGGGACAGGACCCTACGAGCAGTACTTC	CASSLAFGTGPYEQYF
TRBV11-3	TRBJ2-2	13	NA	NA	TGTGCCAGCAGCAAAGCGGCAGCTGGGGAGCTGTTTTTT	CASSKAAAGELFF
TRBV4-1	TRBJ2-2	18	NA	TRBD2	TGCGCCAGCAGCCAAGATTGGGGGGGGATCCCGAACACCGGGGAGCTGTTTTTT	CASSQDWGGIPNTGELFF
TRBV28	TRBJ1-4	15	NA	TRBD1	TGTGCCAGCAGTGAGGGACAGGGGGCAGGTGAAAAACTGTTTTTT	CASSEGQGAGEKLFF
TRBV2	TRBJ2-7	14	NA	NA	TGTGCCAGCAGTGTACAGGCGCGATCCTACGAGCAGTACTTC	CASSVQARSYEQYF
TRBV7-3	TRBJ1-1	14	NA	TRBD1	TGTGCCAGCAGCTTAAGGGAAGTCGGGACAGCCCGTTTCTTT	CASSLREVGTARFF
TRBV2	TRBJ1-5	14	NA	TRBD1	TGTGCCAGCAGTGAAAGGGGGCGAAATCAGCCCCAGCATTTT	CASSERGRNQPQHF
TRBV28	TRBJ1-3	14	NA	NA	TGTGCCACCTCCCCGGACAGTACTGGAAACACCATATATTTT	CATSPDSTGNTIYF
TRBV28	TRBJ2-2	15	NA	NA	TGTGCCAGCAGGCAACAGGGTGGGAACACCGGGGAGCTGTTTTTT	CASRQQGGNTGELFF
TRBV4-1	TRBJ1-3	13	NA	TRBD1	TGCGCCAGCAGCCAACGACAGGGGAACACCATATATTTT	CASSQRQGNTIYF
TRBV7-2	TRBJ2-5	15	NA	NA	TGTGCCAGCAGCCCACCGGGTGGGGCGGAAGAGACCCAGTACTTC	CASSPPGGAEETQYF
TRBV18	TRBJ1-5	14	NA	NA	TGTGCCAGCTCACCGATGGGGGGGAATCAGCCCCAGCATTTT	CASSPMGGNQPQHF
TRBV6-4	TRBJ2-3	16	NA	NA	TGTGCCAGCAGTTATTCAACAGGGATACCCACAGATACGCAGTATTTT	CASSYSTGIPTDTQYF
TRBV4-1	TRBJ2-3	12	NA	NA	TGCGCCAGCAGCCAAGGGCCAGATACGCAGTATTTT	CASSQGPDTQYF
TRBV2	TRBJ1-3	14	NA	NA	TGTGCCAGCAGTGAAGTGCGTGCGGGGGACACCATATATTTT	CASSEVRAGDTIYF
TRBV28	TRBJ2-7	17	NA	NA	TGTGCCAGCACCCTTATATGGGGCGGGGCAGGGCCTACCGAGCAGTACTTC	CASTLIWGGAGPTEQYF
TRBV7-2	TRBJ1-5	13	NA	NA	TGTGCCAGCAGCTTAGGGGAGGATCAGCCCCAGCATTTT	CASSLGEDQPQHF
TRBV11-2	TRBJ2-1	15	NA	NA	TGTGCCAGCAGCTTAGCAGGACTCTCCTACAATGAGCAGTTCTTC	CASSLAGLSYNEQFF
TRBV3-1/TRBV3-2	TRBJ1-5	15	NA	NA	TGTGCCAGCAGCCAAGGGAGGGCGACCGGTCAGCCCCAGCATTTT	CASSQGRATGQPQHF
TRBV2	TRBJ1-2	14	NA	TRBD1	TGTGCCAGCAGTACTCGACAGGGCCTATATGGCTACACCTTC	CASSTRQGLYGYTF
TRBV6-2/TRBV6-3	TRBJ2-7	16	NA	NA	TGTGCCAGCAGTTACCCGCAGACACGGGGAAGTTACGAGCAGTACTTC	CASSYPQTRGSYEQYF
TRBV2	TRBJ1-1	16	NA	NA	TGTGCCAGCAATAAGGGGGGAGCGGGGAAGAACACTGAAGCTTTCTTT	CASNKGGAGKNTEAFF
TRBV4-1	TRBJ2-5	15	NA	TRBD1	TGCGCCAGCAGCCAGCAGGGGGCGAGGACAGAGACCCAGTACTTC	CASSQQGARTETQYF
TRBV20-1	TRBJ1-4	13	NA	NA	TGCAGTGCTAGTTCACAGCTGAATGAAAAACTGTTTTTT	CSASSQLNEKLFF
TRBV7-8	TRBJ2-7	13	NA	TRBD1	TGTGCCAGCAGCTTAGACAGGGGGTACGAGCAGTACTTC	CASSLDRGYEQYF
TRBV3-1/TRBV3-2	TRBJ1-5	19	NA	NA	TGTGCCAGCAGCCAAGACGGGGGAGCGGGGTTTTATAGCAATCAGCCCCAGCATTTT	CASSQDGGAGFYSNQPQHF
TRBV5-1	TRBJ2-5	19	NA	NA	TGCGCCAGCAGCTTGGAGGGAGGACTCTTCCGCTGGGGACAAGAGACCCAGTACTTC	CASSLEGGLFRWGQETQYF
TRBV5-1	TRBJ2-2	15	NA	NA	TGCGCCAGCAGCTATACAGGGAGAGTTGGCGGGGAGCTGTTTTTT	CASSYTGRVGGELFF
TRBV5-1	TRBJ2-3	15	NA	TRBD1	TGCGCCAGCAGTAGAGCAGGGGGTCGCACAGATACGCAGTATTTT	CASSRAGGRTDTQYF
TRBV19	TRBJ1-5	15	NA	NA	TGTGCCAGTAGTATTGGGGCAGCTCAGAATCAGCCCCAGCATTTT	CASSIGAAQNQPQHF
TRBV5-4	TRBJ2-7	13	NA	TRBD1	TGTGCCAGCAGCTATCAGGGGGTCGACGAGCAGTACTTC	CASSYQGVDEQYF
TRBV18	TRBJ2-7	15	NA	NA	TGTGCCAGCTCACCCACGGGACAAACCTCCTACGAGCAGTACTTC	CASSPTGQTSYEQYF
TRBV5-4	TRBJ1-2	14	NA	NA	TGTGCCAGCAGCTTTCTAGGGGGGGCGCGAGGCTACACCTTC	CASSFLGGARGYTF
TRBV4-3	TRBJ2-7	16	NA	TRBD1	TGCGCCAGCAGCCAAACTTACAGGGGGTGGTCCGCCGAGCAGTACTTC	CASSQTYRGWSAEQYF
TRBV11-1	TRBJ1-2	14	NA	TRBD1	TGTGCCAGCAGCCCGGACAGGGTTAACTATGGCTACACCTTC	CASSPDRVNYGYTF
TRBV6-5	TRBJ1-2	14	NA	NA	TGTGCCAGCAGTTTTTCCCCTTCACTTCCCTCCTACACCTTC	CASSFSPSLPSYTF
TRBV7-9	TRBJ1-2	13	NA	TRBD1	TGTGCCAGCAACCCGGGACAGGGGTACTCGGACACCTTC	CASNPGQGYSDTF
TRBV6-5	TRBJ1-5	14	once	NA	TGTGCCAGTCTTTGGTCCAGGGGCAATCAGCCCCAGCATTTT	CASLWSRGNQPQHF
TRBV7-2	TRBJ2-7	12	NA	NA	TGTGCCAGCAGCTTAGAGCAGGGTTTGCAGTACTTC	CASSLEQGLQYF
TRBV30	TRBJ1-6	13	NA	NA	TGTGCCTGGGGGAGCTCCTATAATTCACCCCTCCACTTT	CAWGSSYNSPLHF
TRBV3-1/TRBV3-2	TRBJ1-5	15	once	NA	TGTGCCAGCAGCCAAGACGGGTGGAGCAATCAGCCCCAGCATTTT	CASSQDGWSNQPQHF
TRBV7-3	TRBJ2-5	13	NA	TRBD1	TGTGCCAGCAGCCGGGGACAGCAAGAGACCCAGTACTTC	CASSRGQQETQYF